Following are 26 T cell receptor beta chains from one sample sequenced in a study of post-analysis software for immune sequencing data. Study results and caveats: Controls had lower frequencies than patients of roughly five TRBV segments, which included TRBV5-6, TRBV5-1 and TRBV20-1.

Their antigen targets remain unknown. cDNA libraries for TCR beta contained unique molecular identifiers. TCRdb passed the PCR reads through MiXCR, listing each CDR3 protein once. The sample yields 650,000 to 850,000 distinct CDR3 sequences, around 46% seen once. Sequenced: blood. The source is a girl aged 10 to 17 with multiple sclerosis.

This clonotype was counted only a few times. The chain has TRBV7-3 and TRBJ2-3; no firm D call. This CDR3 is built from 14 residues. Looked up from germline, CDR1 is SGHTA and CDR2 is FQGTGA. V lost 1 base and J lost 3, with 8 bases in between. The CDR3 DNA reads TGTGCCAGCAGCTTAAGTCACGGGACAGATACGCAGTATTTT. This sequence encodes CASSLSHGTDTQYF.

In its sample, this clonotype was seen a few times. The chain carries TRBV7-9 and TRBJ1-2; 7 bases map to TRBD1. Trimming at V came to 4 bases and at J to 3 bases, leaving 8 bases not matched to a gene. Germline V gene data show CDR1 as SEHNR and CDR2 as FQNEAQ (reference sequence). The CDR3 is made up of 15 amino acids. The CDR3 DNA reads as TGTGCCAGCAGCTGGACCCGACAGGGCTACTATGGCTACACCTTC. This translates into CASSWTRQGYYGYTF.

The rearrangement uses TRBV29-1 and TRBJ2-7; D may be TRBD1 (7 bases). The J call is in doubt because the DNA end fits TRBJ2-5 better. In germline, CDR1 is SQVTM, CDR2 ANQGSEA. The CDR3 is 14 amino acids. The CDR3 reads CSVGRGQGGETQYF. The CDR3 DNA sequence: TGCAGCGTTGGAAGGGGGCAGGGAGGCGAGACCCAGTACTTC.

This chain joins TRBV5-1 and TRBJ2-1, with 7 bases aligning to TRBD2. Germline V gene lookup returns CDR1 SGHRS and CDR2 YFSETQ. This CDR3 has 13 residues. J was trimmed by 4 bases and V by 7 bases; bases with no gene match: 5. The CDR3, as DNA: TGCGCCAGCTGGAGTAGCGGGTACAATGAGCAGTTCTTC. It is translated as CASWSSGYNEQFF.

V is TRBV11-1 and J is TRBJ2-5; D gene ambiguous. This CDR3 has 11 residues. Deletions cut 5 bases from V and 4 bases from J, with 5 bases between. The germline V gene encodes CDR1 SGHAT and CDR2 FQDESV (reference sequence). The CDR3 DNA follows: TGTGCCAGCAGCAAAGGAGAGACCCAGTACTTC. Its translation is CASSKGETQYF. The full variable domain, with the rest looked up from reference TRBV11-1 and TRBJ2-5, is EAEVAQSPRYKITEKSQAVAFWCDPISGHATLYWYRQILGQGPELLVQFQDESVVDDSQLPKDRFSAERLKGVDSTLKIQPAELGDSAMYLCASSKGETQYFGPGTRLLVL.

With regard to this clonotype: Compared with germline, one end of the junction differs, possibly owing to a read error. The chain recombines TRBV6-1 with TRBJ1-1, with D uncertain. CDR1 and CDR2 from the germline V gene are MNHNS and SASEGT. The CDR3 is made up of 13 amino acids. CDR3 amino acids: CASSRSMNTEAFF. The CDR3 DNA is TGCGCCAGCTCGAGGTCGATGAACACTGAAGCTTTCTTT.

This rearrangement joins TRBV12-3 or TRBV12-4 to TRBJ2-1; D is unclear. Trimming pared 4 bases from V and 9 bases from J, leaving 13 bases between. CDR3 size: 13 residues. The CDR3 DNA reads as TGTGCCAGCAGTTCCTCGGCGCTGTCTGAGCAGTTCTTC. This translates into CASSSSALSEQFF.

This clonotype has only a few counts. CDR3 amino acids: CASSPRGRFEQFF. The CDR3 DNA reads as TGTGCCAGCAGCCCTCGGGGACGCTTCGAGCAGTTCTTC. The chain employs TRBV7-9 and TRBJ2-1; D could derive from TRBD1 or TRBD2 (5 bases each). This CDR3 is 13 amino acids long. The V end lost 5 bases, the J end lost 10 bases, and 15 bases lay between the germline ends. Germline-derived CDR1 and CDR2 are SEHNR and FQNEAQ (reference sequence). The complete variable domain, with remaining parts taken from reference TRBV7-9 and TRBJ2-1, reads DTGVSQNPRHKITKRGQNVTFRCDPISEHNRLYWYRQTLGQGPEFLTYFQNEAQLEKSRLLSDRFSAERPKGSFSTLEIQRTEQGDSAMYLCASSPRGRFEQFFGPGTRLTVL.

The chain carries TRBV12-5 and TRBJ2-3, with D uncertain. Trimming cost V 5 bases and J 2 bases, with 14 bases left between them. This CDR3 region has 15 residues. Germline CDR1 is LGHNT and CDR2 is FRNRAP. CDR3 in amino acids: CASGPYRPHTDTQYF. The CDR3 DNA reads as TGTGCTAGTGGTCCCTACCGGCCCCACACAGATACGCAGTATTTT.

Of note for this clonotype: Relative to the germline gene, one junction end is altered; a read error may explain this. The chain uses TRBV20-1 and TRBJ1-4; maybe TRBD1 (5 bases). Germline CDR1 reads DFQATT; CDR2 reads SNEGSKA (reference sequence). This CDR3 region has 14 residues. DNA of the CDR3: TGCAGTGTTAGAGATCGGCAGGGCTACGAAAAACTGTTTTTT. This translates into CSVRDRQGYEKLFF.

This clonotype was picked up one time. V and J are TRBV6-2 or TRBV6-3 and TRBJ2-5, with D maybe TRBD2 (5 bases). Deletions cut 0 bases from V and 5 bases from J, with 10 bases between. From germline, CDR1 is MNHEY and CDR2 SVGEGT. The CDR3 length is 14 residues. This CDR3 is CASSYSRVRETQYF. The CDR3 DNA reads TGTGCCAGCAGTTACTCGAGGGTAAGGGAGACCCAGTACTTC.

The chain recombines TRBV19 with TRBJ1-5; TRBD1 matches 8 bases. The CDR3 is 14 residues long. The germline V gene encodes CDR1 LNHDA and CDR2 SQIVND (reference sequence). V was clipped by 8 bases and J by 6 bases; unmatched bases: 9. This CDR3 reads CASSLDREVQPQHF. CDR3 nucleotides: TGTGCCAGTTCCCTGGACAGGGAGGTTCAGCCCCAGCATTTT.

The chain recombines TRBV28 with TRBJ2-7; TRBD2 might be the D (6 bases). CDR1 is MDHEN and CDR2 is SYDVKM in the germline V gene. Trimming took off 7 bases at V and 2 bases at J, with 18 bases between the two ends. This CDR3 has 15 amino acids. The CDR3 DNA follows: TGTGCCAGCACCGACGGGACTCAACCACCCTACGAGCAGTACTTC. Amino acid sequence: CASTDGTQPPYEQYF.

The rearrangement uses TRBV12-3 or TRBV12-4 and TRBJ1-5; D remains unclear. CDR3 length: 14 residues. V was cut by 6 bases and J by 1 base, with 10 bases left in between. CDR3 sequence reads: CASSPMGSNQPQHF. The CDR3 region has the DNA TGTGCCAGCAGCCCCATGGGGAGCAATCAGCCCCAGCATTTT.

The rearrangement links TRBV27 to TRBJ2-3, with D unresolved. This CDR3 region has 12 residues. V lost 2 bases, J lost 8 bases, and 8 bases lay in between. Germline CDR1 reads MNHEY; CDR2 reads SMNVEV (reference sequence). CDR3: CASSLPRGTQYF. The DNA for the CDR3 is TGTGCCAGCAGTTTACCCCGTGGTACGCAGTATTTT.

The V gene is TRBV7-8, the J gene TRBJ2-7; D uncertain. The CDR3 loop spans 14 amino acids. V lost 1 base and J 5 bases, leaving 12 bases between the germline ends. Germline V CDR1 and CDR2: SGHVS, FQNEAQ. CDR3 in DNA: TGTGCCAGCAGCTTAGTGGTCGGTTTCCACGAGCAGTACTTC. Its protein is CASSLVVGFHEQYF.

The CDR3 here is CASSVRVPGANVLTF. The CDR3 DNA reads TGTGCCAGCAGCGTAAGGGTCCCTGGGGCCAACGTCCTGACTTTC. The rearrangement joins TRBV7-3 to TRBJ2-6; no firm D call. The V gene's germline CDR1 is SGHTA and CDR2 FQGTGA. The CDR3 is made up of 15 amino acids. V was trimmed by 5 bases and J by 2 bases, leaving 10 bases between them.

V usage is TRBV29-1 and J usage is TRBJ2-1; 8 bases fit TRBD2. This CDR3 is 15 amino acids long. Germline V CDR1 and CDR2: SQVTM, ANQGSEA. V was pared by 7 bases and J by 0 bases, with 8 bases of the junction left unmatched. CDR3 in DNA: TGCAGCGATAGACTAGCGCGACGCTCCTACAATGAGCAGTTCTTC. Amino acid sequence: CSDRLARRSYNEQFF.

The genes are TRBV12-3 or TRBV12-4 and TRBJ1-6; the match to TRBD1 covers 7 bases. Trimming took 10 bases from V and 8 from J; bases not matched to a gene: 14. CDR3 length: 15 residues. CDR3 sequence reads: CATRAATGKDSPLHF. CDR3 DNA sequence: TGTGCCACCAGGGCGGCGACAGGGAAGGATTCACCCCTCCACTTT.

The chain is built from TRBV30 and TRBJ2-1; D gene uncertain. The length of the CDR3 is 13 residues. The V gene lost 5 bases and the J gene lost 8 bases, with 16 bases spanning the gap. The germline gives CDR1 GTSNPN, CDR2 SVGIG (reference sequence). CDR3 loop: CAWGAPPYDEQFF. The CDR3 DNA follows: TGTGCCTGGGGTGCCCCGCCTTACGATGAGCAGTTCTTC.

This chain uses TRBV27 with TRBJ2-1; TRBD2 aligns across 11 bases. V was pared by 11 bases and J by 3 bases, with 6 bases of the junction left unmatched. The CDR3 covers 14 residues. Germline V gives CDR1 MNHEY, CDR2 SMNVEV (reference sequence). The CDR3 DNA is TGTGCCGTAGCGGGGACTAGCGGCTACAATGAGCAGTTCTTC. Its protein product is CAVAGTSGYNEQFF.

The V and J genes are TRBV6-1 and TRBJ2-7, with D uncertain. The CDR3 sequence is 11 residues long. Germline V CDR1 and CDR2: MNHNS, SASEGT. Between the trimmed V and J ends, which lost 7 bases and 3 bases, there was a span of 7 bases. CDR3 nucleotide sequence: TGTGCCAGCATCCTAAACTACGAGCAGTACTTC. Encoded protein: CASILNYEQYF.

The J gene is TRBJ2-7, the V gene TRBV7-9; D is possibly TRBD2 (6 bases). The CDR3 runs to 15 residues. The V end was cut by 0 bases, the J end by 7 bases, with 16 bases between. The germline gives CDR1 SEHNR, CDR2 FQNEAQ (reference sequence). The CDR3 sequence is CASSLAAAGPPEQYF. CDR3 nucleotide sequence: TGTGCCAGCAGCTTAGCGGCGGCGGGACCCCCTGAGCAGTACTTC.

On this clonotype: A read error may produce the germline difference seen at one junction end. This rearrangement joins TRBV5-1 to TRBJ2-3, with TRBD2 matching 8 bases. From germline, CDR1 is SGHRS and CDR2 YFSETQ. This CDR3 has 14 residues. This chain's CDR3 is CASSKGLVIDAQYF. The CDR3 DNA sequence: TGCGCCAGCAGCAAGGGACTAGTTATAGATGCGCAGTATTTT.

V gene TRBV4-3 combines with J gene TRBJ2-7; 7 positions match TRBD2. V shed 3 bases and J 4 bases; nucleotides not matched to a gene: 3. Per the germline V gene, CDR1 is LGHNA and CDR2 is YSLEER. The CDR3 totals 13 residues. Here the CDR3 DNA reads TGCGCCAGCAGCCAGTTTAGCGGGTACGAGCAGTACTTC. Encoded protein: CASSQFSGYEQYF.

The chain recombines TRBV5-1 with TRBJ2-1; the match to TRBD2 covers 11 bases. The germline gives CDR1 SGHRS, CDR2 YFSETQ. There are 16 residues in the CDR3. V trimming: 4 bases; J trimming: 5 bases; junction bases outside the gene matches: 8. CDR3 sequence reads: CASSPATSGADNEQFF. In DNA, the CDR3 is TGCGCCAGCAGCCCGGCGACTAGCGGGGCCGACAATGAGCAGTTCTTC.